This T cell receptor (beta chain) was obtained from a study of blood T cell repertoires in COVID-19. Turning to the study itself: There were acute and convalescent COVID-19 samples, and they came from the United States, Italy and Spain. Sources were T cells, B-cell-depleted T cells, or PBMCs; the material itself was cDNA or gDNA.

The CDR3 runs 14 residues. The ends were cut back, 7 bases at V and 2 bases at J, with 11 bases in the middle. Germline V gives CDR1 MGHRA, CDR2 YSYEKL. Study processing details: Amplification of reference gene primers provided the estimated nucleated cell counts. Here immunoSEQ multiplex PCR was the method, and the copy in TCRdb shows in-frame clones only, minus some. V and J calls and clone size come straight from that table; D and trimming were deduced from the DNA. The sample contains 70,000 or so clones, about 80% of which appear only once. The specimen sequenced was peripheral blood. The rearrangement links TRBV4-1 to TRBJ1-4, with D possibly matching TRBD1 (5 bases). The TCR comes from a human donor in a cohort sampled during active COVID-19. CDR3 region: CASTMQGTNEKLFF. CDR3 nucleotides: TGCGCCAGCACTATGCAGGGCACTAATGAAAAACTGTTTTTT.